This T cell receptor (beta chain) was sequenced in a study of cytomegalovirus exposure and HLA in healthy donors. The germline V gene encodes CDR1 MNHNY and CDR2 SVGAGI (reference sequence). V dropped 4 bases and J dropped 5 bases, with 15 bases sitting between them. The CDR3 spans 15 residues. Study results and caveats: Data from an earlier analysis indicated that most TCR beta V segments were productive either about 87% or about 30% of the time. The study put 150 or so TCR beta chains on its list as cytomegalovirus-associated. The study carried out a later analysis of TCR beta sequences. It associated under 20,000 of them with specific HLA alleles at a false discovery rate of 0.05. Solely CMV serostatus was available to characterize immune exposure.

As regards this clone: Its matching antigen is unknown.

PCR amplification relied on 60 Vbeta primers (plus 13 Jbeta primers). Produced via immunoSEQ multiplex PCR; TCRdb's table is partial and in-frame only. The sample consists of roughly 180,000 clones, 60% to 85% of them appearing once. Sequencing was performed on PBMCs. The rearrangement joins TRBV6-6 to TRBJ2-1; D might be TRBD2 (6 bases). The source is a male donor in good health and CMV-seronegative. In DNA form, the CDR3 reads TGTGCCAGCAGTTTAGCGGAAGAGGCCCACAATGAGCAGTTCTTC. It is translated as CASSLAEEAHNEQFF.